Following are 20 T cell receptor beta chains from one sample sequenced in a study of shared clonotypes between healthy human individuals. Measured with immunoSEQ multiplex PCR; TCRdb has only the in-frame clones, and not every one. The sample carries over a million clones, just under 99% recorded once. Sequenced sample: naive CD4+ T cells sorted from blood. Noted subset: CD45RA+ positively selected. The origin of the receptors is a man between 25 and 39 years old in good health.

The chain joins TRBV4-1 to TRBJ2-5; 8 bases line up with TRBD2. The V gene's germline CDR1 is MGHRA and CDR2 YSYEKL. J gave up 5 bases and V 4 bases, and 15 bases lay outside the gene matches. The CDR3 runs 17 residues. CDR3 loop: CASSPRLSSGRGETQYF. The CDR3 coding sequence is TGCGCCAGCAGCCCCCGCCTTTCTAGCGGGCGGGGGGAGACCCAGTACTTC.

The rearrangement uses TRBV29-1 and TRBJ1-2, with D uncertain. Trimming stripped 3 bases from V and 5 bases from J, with 13 bases between. Germline V gene data show CDR1 as SQVTM and CDR2 as ANQGSEA. This CDR3 is built from 13 residues. The CDR3, as DNA: TGCAGCGTTGAGAGAGGTAGTCGGTATGGCTACACCTTC. Its protein product is CSVERGSRYGYTF.

V gene TRBV29-1 combines with J gene TRBJ2-5; no firm D call. Per the germline V gene, CDR1 is SQVTM and CDR2 is ANQGSEA. The CDR3 loop spans 16 amino acids. Trimming pared 4 bases from V and 1 base from J, leaving 19 bases between. The CDR3 DNA follows: TGCAGCGTTGTGGGTACTGACACCCAAACCCAAGAGACCCAGTACTTC. Its protein is CSVVGTDTQTQETQYF.

This sequence joins TRBV6-6 and TRBJ1-1; TRBD1 might be the D (5 bases). Germline loops: CDR1 MNHNY, CDR2 SVGAGI (reference sequence). V gave up 2 bases and J gave up 1 base, with 8 bases separating them. CDR3 size: 14 residues. In DNA, the CDR3 is TGTGCCAGCAGTTACGGCGGGGGGAACACTGAAGCTTTCTTT. This gives the protein CASSYGGGNTEAFF.

V and J are TRBV7-9 and TRBJ2-7; 7 bases fit TRBD2. Germline-derived CDR1 and CDR2 are SEHNR and FQNEAQ (reference sequence). V was clipped by 4 bases and J by 10 bases; unmatched bases: 13. This CDR3 region has 14 residues. CDR3 loop: CASSSGLDLSAQYF. The CDR3 DNA is TGTGCCAGCAGCTCAGGACTAGACCTATCAGCTCAGTACTTC.

V is TRBV5-1 and J is TRBJ1-2; no clear D gene. CDR3 length: 15 residues. Between the trimmed V and J ends, which lost 4 bases and 5 bases, there was a span of 18 bases. Germline V gene sequence: CDR1 SGHRS, CDR2 YFSETQ. CDR3 bases: TGCGCCAGCAGCCCCGGAGTTGGGTTTATGTATGGCTACACCTTC. As protein: CASSPGVGFMYGYTF. Using reference TRBV5-1 and TRBJ1-2 for the parts outside the CDR3, the full variable domain is KAGVTQTPRYLIKTRGQQVTLSCSPISGHRSVSWYQQTPGQGLQFLFEYFSETQRNKGNFPGRFSGRQFSNSRSEMNVSTLELGDSALYLCASSPGVGFMYGYTFGSGTRLTVV.

The V gene is TRBV29-1, the J gene TRBJ2-7; 7 nucleotides match TRBD1. Per germline, CDR1 SQVTM and CDR2 ANQGSEA. V trimming: 7 bases; J trimming: 4 bases; junction bases outside the gene matches: 7. This CDR3 is 12 amino acids long. CDR3 region: CSARQGIYEQYF. CDR3 DNA sequence: TGCAGCGCCAGACAGGGAATTTACGAGCAGTACTTC.

The V call is TRBV7-9, the J call TRBJ2-1; D may be TRBD2 (6 bases). V lost 4 bases and J 7 bases, leaving 29 bases between the germline ends. Germline CDR1 is SEHNR and CDR2 is FQNEAQ (reference sequence). This CDR3 contains 19 residues. The CDR3 is CASSSHDPHGTGTYNEQFF. The CDR3 coding sequence is TGTGCCAGCAGCTCCCATGACCCCCACGGAACCGGGACTTATAATGAGCAGTTCTTC.

This clone was recorded once. V is TRBV28 and J is TRBJ2-5; D may be TRBD2 (5 bases). The length of the CDR3 is 13 residues. CDR1 is MDHEN, CDR2 SYDVKM, per germline. Trimming cost V 6 bases and J 3 bases, with 11 bases left between them. Here the CDR3 reads CASSPSGEETQYF. The DNA of the CDR3 is TGTGCCAGCAGCCCGAGCGGCGAAGAGACCCAGTACTTC.

This chain connects TRBV6-5 to TRBJ2-1; D is unresolved. CDR3 length: 13 residues. Per the germline V gene, CDR1 is MNHEY and CDR2 is SVGAGI. V lost 0 bases and J lost 6, with 6 bases in between. The CDR3 DNA follows: TGTGCCAGCAGTTACTCATTGATCAATGAGCAGTTCTTC. This codes for CASSYSLINEQFF.

For this clone: Other DNA sequences within the sample encode an identical CDR3. The genes are TRBV30 and TRBJ2-3; D ambiguous. The germline V and J ends were trimmed by 3 bases and 5 bases, with 6 bases remaining between them. Germline V gives CDR1 GTSNPN, CDR2 SVGIG (reference sequence). This CDR3 is built from 11 residues. CDR3 protein: CAWSAGDTQYF. CDR3 nucleotide sequence: TGTGCCTGGAGCGCAGGAGATACGCAGTATTTT.

The rearrangement joins TRBV18 to TRBJ1-2, with a possible D match to TRBD1 (6 bases). Germline lookup yields CDR1 KGHSH and CDR2 LQKENI. V lost 3 bases, J lost 10 bases, and 12 bases lay in between. The CDR3 sequence is 12 residues long. Written as DNA, the CDR3 is TGTGCCAGCTCACCTGGTGGGGGGGCCTACACCTTC. Encoded protein: CASSPGGGAYTF.

The chain links TRBV5-1 to TRBJ2-3; 7 bases agree with TRBD2. The J segment lost 4 bases and the V segment lost 4 bases, leaving 12 bases of the junction unmatched. The CDR3 has 16 amino acids. CDR1 SGHRS and CDR2 YFSETQ come from the germline V gene. The DNA for the CDR3 is TGCGCCAGCAGCGTAGGGTGGCGGGAGTTGGCAGATACGCAGTATTTT. Its protein is CASSVGWRELADTQYF.

The chain recombines TRBV5-4 with TRBJ2-7; the match to TRBD2 covers 16 bases. Per the germline V gene, CDR1 is SGHNT and CDR2 is YYREEE (reference sequence). V shed 4 bases, J shed 3 bases, and the junction held 7 bases outside the gene matches. The CDR3 extends over 17 amino acids. CDR3 sequence (DNA): TGTGCCAGCAGCCGGGGGACTAGCGGGAGGGCACTCTACGAGCAGTACTTC. Residues: CASSRGTSGRALYEQYF.

Of note for this clone: The same CDR3 also results from other DNA sequences found in this sample. CDR3 loop: CASSLVGQGSYEQYF. In DNA form, the CDR3 reads TGTGCCAGCAGCTTAGTAGGACAGGGGTCCTACGAGCAGTACTTC. The rearrangement uses TRBV7-2 and TRBJ2-7, with 9 bases that match TRBD1. The CDR3 consists of 15 residues. After removal of 1 base from V and 1 base from J, the junction contained 2 bases not matched to a gene. Germline V gene lookup returns CDR1 SGHTA and CDR2 FQGNSA.

V and J are TRBV7-9 and TRBJ2-7; 11 nucleotides match TRBD2. CDR3 size: 18 residues. The V gene end was trimmed by 2 bases and the J gene end by 3 bases; junction bases not matched to a gene: 12. Germline CDR1 reads SEHNR; CDR2 reads FQNEAQ (reference sequence). CDR3 DNA sequence: TGTGCCAGCAGCTTATTCCCCTATGGGCTAGCGGGAGGCTACGAGCAGTACTTC. This sequence encodes CASSLFPYGLAGGYEQYF.

This clone appeared once. The V gene is TRBV20-1, the J gene TRBJ2-4; D remains unclear. This CDR3 contains 11 residues. The germline gives CDR1 DFQATT, CDR2 SNEGSKA (reference sequence). Trimming removed 6 bases from V and 6 bases from J, with 9 bases in between. CDR3 bases: TGCAGTGCGCCCCTCATAAACATTCAGTACTTC. Amino acid sequence: CSAPLINIQYF.

This sequence joins TRBV11-2 and TRBJ2-7; unclear D gene. Trimming pared 5 bases from V and 6 bases from J, leaving 8 bases between. CDR3 length: 11 amino acids. Per germline, CDR1 SGHAT and CDR2 FQNNGV. CDR3 bases: TGTGCCAGCAGCCAAACGGTCGAGCAGTACTTC. Translating it yields CASSQTVEQYF.

The J gene is TRBJ1-5, the V gene TRBV7-9; D gene uncertain. Germline lookup yields CDR1 SEHNR and CDR2 FQNEAQ (reference sequence). V gave up 5 bases and J gave up 4 bases, with 6 bases separating them. The CDR3 covers 12 residues. CDR3 nucleotide sequence: TGTGCCAGCAGCGACAATAATCAGCCCCAGCATTTT. Translating gives CASSDNNQPQHF.

This sequence joins TRBV29-1 and TRBJ2-3; 10 bases match TRBD2. Germline-derived CDR1 and CDR2 are SQVTM and ANQGSEA. This CDR3 contains 18 residues. V lost 0 bases and J lost 0; bases outside the gene matches: 9. CDR3 in amino acids: CSVEEWSSGGSSTDTQYF. The DNA for the CDR3 is TGCAGCGTTGAAGAGTGGTCTAGCGGGGGCTCTAGCACAGATACGCAGTATTTT.